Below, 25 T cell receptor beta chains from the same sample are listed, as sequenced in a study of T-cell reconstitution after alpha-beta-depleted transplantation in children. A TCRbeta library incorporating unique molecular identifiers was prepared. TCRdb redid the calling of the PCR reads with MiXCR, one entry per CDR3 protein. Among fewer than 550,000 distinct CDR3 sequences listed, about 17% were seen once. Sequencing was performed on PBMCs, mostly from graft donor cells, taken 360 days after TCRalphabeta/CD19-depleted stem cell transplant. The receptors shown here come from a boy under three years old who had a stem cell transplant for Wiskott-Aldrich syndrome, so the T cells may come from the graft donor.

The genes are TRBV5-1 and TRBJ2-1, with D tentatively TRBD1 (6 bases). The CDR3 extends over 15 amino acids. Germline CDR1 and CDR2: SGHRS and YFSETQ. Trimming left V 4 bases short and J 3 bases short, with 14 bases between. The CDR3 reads CASSLDSLRYNEQFF. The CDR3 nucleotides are TGCGCCAGCAGCCTGGACAGTCTTCGCTACAATGAGCAGTTCTTC.

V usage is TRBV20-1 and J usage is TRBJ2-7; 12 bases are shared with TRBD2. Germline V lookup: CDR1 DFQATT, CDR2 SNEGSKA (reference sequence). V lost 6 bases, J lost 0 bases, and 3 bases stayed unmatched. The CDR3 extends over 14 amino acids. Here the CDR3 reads CSAPTSGSSYEQYF. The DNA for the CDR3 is TGCAGTGCCCCGACTAGCGGGAGCTCCTACGAGCAGTACTTC.

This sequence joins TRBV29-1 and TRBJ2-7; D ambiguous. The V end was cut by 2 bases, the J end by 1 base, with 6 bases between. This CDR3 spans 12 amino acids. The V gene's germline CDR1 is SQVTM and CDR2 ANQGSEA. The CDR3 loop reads CSVELGSYEQYF. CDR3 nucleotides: TGCAGCGTTGAATTGGGTTCCTACGAGCAGTACTTC.

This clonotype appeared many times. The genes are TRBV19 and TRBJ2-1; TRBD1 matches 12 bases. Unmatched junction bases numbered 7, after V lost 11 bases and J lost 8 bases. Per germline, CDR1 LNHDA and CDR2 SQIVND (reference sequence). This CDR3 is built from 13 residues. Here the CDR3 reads CAVWDRGLYEQFF. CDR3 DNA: TGTGCCGTCTGGGACAGGGGGCTGTATGAGCAGTTCTTC.

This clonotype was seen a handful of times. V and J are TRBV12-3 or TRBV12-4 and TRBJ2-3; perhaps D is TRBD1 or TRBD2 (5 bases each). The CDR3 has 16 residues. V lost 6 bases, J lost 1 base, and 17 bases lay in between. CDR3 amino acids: CASSPGPLEGTDTQYF. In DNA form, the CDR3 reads TGTGCCAGCAGCCCGGGACCGTTAGAAGGCACAGATACGCAGTATTTT.

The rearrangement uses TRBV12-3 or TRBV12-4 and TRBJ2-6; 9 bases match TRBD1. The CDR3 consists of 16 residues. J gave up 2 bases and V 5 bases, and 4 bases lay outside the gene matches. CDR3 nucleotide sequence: TGTGCCAGCAGTGGGACAGGGATACCTGGGGCCAACGTCCTGACTTTC. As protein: CASSGTGIPGANVLTF.

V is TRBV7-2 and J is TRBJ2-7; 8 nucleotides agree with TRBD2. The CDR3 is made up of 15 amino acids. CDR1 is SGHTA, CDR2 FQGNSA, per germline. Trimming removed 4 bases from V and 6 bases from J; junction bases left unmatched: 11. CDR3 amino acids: CASSSRIGGAFEQYF. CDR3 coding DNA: TGTGCCAGCAGCTCCCGGATCGGGGGGGCCTTCGAGCAGTACTTC.

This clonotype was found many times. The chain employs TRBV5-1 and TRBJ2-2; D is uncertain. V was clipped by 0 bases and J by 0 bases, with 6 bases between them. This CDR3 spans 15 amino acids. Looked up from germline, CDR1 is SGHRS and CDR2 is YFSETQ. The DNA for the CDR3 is TGCGCCAGCAGCTTGGCCGGGCCGAACACCGGGGAGCTGTTTTTT. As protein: CASSLAGPNTGELFF.

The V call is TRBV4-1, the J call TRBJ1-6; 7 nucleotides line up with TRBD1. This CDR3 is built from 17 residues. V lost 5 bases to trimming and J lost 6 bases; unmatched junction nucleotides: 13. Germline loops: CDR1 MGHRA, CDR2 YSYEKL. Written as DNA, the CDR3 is TGCGCCAGCAGCACCCGACAGGGTCCTTTTTTTAATTCACCCCTCCACTTT. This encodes CASSTRQGPFFNSPLHF.

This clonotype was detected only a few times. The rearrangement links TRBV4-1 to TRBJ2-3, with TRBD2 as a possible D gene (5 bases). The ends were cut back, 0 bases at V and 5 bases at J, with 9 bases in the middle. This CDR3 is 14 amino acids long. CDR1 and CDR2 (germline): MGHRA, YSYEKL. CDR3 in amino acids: CASSQDNREDTQYF. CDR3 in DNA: TGCGCCAGCAGCCAAGACAATCGGGAAGATACGCAGTATTTT.

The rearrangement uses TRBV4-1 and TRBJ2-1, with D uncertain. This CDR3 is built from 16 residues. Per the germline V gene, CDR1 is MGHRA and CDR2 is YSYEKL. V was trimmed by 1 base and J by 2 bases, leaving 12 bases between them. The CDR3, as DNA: TGCGCCAGCAGCCAAGTCACTGGCGGCACCTACAATGAGCAGTTCTTC. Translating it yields CASSQVTGGTYNEQFF.

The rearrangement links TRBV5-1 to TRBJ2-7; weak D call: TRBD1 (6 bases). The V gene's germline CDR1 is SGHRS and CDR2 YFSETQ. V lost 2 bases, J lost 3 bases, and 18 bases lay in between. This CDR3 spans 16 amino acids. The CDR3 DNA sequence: TGCGCCAGCAGCTTAGGGCAGGGGCTGATTCTCTACGAGCAGTACTTC. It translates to CASSLGQGLILYEQYF.

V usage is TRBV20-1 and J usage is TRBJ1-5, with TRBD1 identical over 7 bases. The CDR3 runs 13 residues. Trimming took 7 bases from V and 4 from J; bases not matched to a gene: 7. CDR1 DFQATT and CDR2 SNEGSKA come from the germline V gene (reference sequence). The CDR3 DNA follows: TGCAGTGGCAGAGAGACAGGGAATCAGCCCCAGCATTTT. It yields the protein CSGRETGNQPQHF.

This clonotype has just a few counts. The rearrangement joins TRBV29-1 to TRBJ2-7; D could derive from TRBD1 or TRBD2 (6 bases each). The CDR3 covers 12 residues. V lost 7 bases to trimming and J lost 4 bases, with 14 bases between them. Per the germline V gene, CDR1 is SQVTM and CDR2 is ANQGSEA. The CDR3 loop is CSASDRPYEQYF. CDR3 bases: TGCAGCGCTAGCGACAGGCCGTACGAGCAGTACTTC.

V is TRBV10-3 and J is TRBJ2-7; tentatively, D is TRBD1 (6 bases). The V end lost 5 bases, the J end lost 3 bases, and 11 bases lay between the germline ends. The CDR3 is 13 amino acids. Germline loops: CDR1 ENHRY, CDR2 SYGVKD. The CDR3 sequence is CAISSGDHYEQYF. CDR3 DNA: TGTGCCATCAGTTCAGGGGACCACTACGAGCAGTACTTC.

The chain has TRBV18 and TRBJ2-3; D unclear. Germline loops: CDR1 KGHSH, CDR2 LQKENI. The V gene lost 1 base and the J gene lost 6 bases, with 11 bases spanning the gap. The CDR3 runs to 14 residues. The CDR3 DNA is TGTGCCAGCTCACCACGGGGTATTAGGGATACGCAGTATTTT. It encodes CASSPRGIRDTQYF.

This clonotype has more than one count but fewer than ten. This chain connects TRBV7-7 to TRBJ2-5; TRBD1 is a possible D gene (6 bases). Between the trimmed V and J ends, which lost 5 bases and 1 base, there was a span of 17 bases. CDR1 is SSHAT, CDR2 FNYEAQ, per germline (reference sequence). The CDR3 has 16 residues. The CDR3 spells CASSPRLRDIQETQYF. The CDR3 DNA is TGTGCCAGCAGCCCGCGGCTCCGGGACATCCAAGAGACCCAGTACTTC.

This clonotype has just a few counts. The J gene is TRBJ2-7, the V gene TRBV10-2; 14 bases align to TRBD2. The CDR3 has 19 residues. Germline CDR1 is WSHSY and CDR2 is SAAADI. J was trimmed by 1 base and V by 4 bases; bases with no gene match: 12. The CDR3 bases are TGCGCCAGCAGTGGCCCCTGGACTAGCGGGAGGCCCCCTTCCTACGAGCAGTACTTC. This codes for CASSGPWTSGRPPSYEQYF.

The CDR3, as DNA: TGTGCCAGCTCACCACGTAGGGACACCGGGGAGCTGTTTTTT. This translates into CASSPRRDTGELFF. The chain joins TRBV18 to TRBJ2-2; no reliable D call. V shed 1 base and J shed 3 bases, with 6 bases lying between them. Germline V lookup: CDR1 KGHSH, CDR2 LQKENI. The CDR3 contains 14 residues.

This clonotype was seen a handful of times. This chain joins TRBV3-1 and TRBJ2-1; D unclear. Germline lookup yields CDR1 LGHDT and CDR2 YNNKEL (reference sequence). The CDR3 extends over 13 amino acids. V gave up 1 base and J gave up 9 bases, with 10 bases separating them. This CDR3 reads CASSQAGRIEQFF. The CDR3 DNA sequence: TGTGCCAGCAGCCAAGCCGGACGGATTGAGCAGTTCTTC.

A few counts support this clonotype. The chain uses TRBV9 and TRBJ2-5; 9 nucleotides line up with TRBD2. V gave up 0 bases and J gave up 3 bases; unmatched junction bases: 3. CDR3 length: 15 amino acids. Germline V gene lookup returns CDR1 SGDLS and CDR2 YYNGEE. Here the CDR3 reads CASSVVASGKETQYF. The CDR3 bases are TGTGCCAGCAGCGTAGTGGCTAGCGGGAAAGAGACCCAGTACTTC.

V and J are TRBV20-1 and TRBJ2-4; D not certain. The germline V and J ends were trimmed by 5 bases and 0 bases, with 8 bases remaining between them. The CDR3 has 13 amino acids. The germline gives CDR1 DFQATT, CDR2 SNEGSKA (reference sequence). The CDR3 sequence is CSARRLAKNIQYF. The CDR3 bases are TGCAGTGCTCGTAGGCTAGCCAAAAACATTCAGTACTTC.

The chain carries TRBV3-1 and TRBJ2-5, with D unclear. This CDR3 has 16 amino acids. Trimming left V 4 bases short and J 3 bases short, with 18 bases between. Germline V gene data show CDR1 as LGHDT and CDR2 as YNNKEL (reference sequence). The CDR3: CASSPLLGVQKETQYF. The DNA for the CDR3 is TGTGCCAGCAGCCCTCTGCTTGGGGTCCAGAAAGAGACCCAGTACTTC.

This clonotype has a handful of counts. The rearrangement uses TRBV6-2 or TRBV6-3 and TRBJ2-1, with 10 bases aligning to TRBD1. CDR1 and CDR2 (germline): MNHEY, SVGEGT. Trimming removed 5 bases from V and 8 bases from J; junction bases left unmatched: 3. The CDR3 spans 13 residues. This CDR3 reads CASSRQGADEQFF. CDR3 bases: TGTGCCAGCAGTCGACAGGGGGCGGATGAGCAGTTCTTC.

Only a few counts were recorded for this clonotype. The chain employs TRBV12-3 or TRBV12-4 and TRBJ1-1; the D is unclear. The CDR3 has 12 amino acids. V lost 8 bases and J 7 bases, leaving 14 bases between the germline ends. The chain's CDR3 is CASCDGPSEAFF. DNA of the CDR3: TGTGCCAGCTGCGACGGACCGAGTGAAGCTTTCTTT.